This is a list of T cell receptor beta chains from one sample in a study of beta chain features in type 1 diabetes. The protocol was immunoSEQ multiplex PCR, while the TCRdb copy is restricted to in-frame clones and leaves out a portion. The sample has some 300,000 clones; about 7.8% are singletons. What was sequenced was central memory CD4+ T cells from blood. The receptors derive from a woman under 30 in good health. Each CDR3 is given with its conserved first and last residue. A D gene is named only where the DNA matches it firmly. Rows may omit the clone size; those that give it use once, few, many or a size class.

D	size	V	length	J	DNA	CDR3
NA	few	TRBV19	13	TRBJ1-5	TGTGCCAGTAGTACCGGGACTGATCAGCCCCAGCATTTT	CASSTGTDQPQHF
NA	NA	TRBV7-2	12	TRBJ2-7	TGTGCCAGCAGCTTAGGTAGCTACGAGCAGTACTTC	CASSLGSYEQYF
TRBD2	few	TRBV9	14	TRBJ2-5	TGTGCCAGCAGCGTAGTCAGCGGGGGAGAGACCCAGTACTTC	CASSVVSGGETQYF
NA	NA	TRBV7-2	13	TRBJ2-7	TGTGCCAGCAGCTTTGACTACTCCTACGAGCAGTACTTC	CASSFDYSYEQYF
TRBD2	many	TRBV7-9	15	TRBJ2-1	TGTGCCAGCAGCAAAGCGGGGGTACAATACAATGAGCAGTTCTTC	CASSKAGVQYNEQFF
NA	NA	TRBV6-5	12	TRBJ2-1	TGTGCCAGCACTGACTGGAAGGCGGGGCAGTTCTTC	CASTDWKAGQFF
NA	NA	TRBV11-1	14	TRBJ2-1	TGTGCCAGCAGCCCTGGGACACCCTACAATGAGCAGTTCTTC	CASSPGTPYNEQFF
TRBD1	NA	TRBV18	18	TRBJ1-5	TGTGCCAGCTCTCCGGGGACAGGGGCATCTCCTTTCAATCAGCCCCAGCATTTT	CASSPGTGASPFNQPQHF
TRBD1	NA	TRBV25-1	17	TRBJ2-7	TGTGCCAGCAGTGAAAGGGACAGGGGCCCCTTCCTCTACGAGCAGTACTTC	CASSERDRGPFLYEQYF
TRBD2	few	TRBV25-1	13	TRBJ2-3	TGTGCCAGCAGTGAGGGGACTAGAGTTCTTCAGTATTTT	CASSEGTRVLQYF
NA	few	TRBV18	15	TRBJ2-4	TGTGCCAGCTCACCACCGGTGGGACTGAATATCGTTCAGTACTTC	CASSPPVGLNIVQYF
NA	NA	TRBV7-2	14	TRBJ2-7	TGTGCCAGCCAGACCCCGGGGGGCCCCTACGAGCAGTACTTC	CASQTPGGPYEQYF
NA	NA	TRBV6-5	12	TRBJ2-1	TGTGCCAGCAGTTACAGAAGGGGGGAGCAGTTCTTC	CASSYRRGEQFF
NA	NA	TRBV6-5	9	TRBJ2-3	TGTGCTAGCACAGATACGCAGTATTTT	CASTDTQYF
NA	NA	TRBV28	14	TRBJ2-3	TGTGCCACCCTGGGAGGACTCCGCACAGATACGCAGTATTTT	CATLGGLRTDTQYF
TRBD1	few	TRBV13	16	TRBJ1-6	TGTGCCAGCAGCGAACCCGGGACAGGGCTTGGGTCACCCCTCCACTTT	CASSEPGTGLGSPLHF
NA	few	TRBV9	16	TRBJ2-6	TGTGCCAGCAGCGCCCAACAGGGATCTGGGGCCAACGTCCTGACTTTC	CASSAQQGSGANVLTF
NA	few	TRBV11-2	16	TRBJ2-3	TGTGCCAGCAGCAAACAGCACGGGGGGCACACAGATACGCAGTATTTT	CASSKQHGGHTDTQYF
NA	few	TRBV5-6	17	TRBJ1-2	TGTGCCAGCAGCCCGGAAGGTTGGCGGGGGCTGAACTATGGCTACACCTTC	CASSPEGWRGLNYGYTF
NA	NA	TRBV5-6	16	TRBJ1-3	TGTGCCAGCAGCCCTTCAGGAGGATCCTCTGGAAACACCATATATTTT	CASSPSGGSSGNTIYF
NA	NA	TRBV5-6	15	TRBJ1-4	TGTGCCAGCAGCTTTTTCGGGAGTGCTAATGAAAAACTGTTTTTT	CASSFFGSANEKLFF
NA	few	TRBV5-6	15	TRBJ1-3	TGTGCCAGCAGCGAGGAAGGGATGGGTGGAAACACCATATATTTT	CASSEEGMGGNTIYF
NA	NA	TRBV2	12	TRBJ1-5	TGTGCCAGCGGTCCACAGGGCTGGCCCCAGCATTTT	CASGPQGWPQHF
TRBD1	few	TRBV7-2	15	TRBJ1-5	TGTGCCAGCAGCTTAGGGACAGGGGGCTATCAGCCCCAGCATTTT	CASSLGTGGYQPQHF
TRBD1	many	TRBV29-1	15	TRBJ2-2	TGCAGCGTTTACGGGACAGGGACACATGCCGGGGAGCTGTTTTTT	CSVYGTGTHAGELFF
NA	NA	TRBV7-9	14	TRBJ2-4	TGTGCCAGCAGCTTATCAGGGGCCAAAAACATTCAGTACTTC	CASSLSGAKNIQYF
TRBD1	many	TRBV28	16	TRBJ1-4	TGTGCCAGCAGTTTTAGGGGACAGGGGTTTGGTGAAAAACTGTTTTTT	CASSFRGQGFGEKLFF
NA	few	TRBV9	13	TRBJ2-5	TGTGCCAGCAGCGTCCGACCGAAAGAGACCCAGTACTTC	CASSVRPKETQYF
NA	many	TRBV7-9	19	TRBJ2-5	TGTGCCAGCAGCTCAATTGGCAGGGGACCACCCCGGATCCAAGAGACCCAGTACTTC	CASSSIGRGPPRIQETQYF
NA	NA	TRBV6-1	14	TRBJ2-6	TGTGCCAGCAGTTCGGGCTCTGGGGCCAACGTCCTGACTTTC	CASSSGSGANVLTF
NA	few	TRBV19	9	TRBJ2-7	TGTGCCAGTACAGGGGAGCAGTACTTC	CASTGEQYF
NA	few	TRBV7-9	14	TRBJ1-3	TGTGCCAGCAGAACGACAAGCTCTGGAAACACCATATATTTT	CASRTTSSGNTIYF
TRBD2	few	TRBV4-1	15	TRBJ2-5	TGCGCCAGCAGCCAAGGGCTAGCGGGAGTCGAGACCCAGTACTTC	CASSQGLAGVETQYF
TRBD1	NA	TRBV7-9	14	TRBJ2-2	TGTGCCAGCAGCCTCTCGACAGGGGCCGGGGAGCTGTTTTTT	CASSLSTGAGELFF
NA	NA	TRBV29-1	12	TRBJ1-5	TGCAGCGTTGGCGACGGAGATCAGCCCCAGCATTTT	CSVGDGDQPQHF
NA	NA	TRBV4-1	14	TRBJ1-5	TGCGCCAGCAGCCATACCGGGACGAATCAGCCCCAGCATTTT	CASSHTGTNQPQHF
TRBD2	NA	TRBV5-4	15	TRBJ2-5	TGTGCCAGCAGCTTGGTAGCGGGTTTGGGTGAGACCCAGTACTTC	CASSLVAGLGETQYF